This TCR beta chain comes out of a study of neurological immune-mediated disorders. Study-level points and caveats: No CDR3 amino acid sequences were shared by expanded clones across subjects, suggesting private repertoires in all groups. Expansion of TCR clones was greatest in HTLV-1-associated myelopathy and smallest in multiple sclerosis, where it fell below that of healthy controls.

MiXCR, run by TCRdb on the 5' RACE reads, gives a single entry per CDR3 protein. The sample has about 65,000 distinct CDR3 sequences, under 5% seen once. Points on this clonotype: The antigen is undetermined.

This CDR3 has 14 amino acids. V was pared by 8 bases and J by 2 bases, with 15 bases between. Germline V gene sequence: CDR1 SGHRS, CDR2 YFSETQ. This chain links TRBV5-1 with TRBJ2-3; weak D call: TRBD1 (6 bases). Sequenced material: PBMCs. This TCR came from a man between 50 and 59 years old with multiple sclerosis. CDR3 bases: TGCGCCAGTAACAGGGTGGGAGACACAGATACGCAGTATTTT. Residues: CASNRVGDTDTQYF.